A single T cell receptor (beta chain) is shown here with its context. The target antigen is unknown. The sample comes from a study of T cells in localized non-small cell lung cancer. Overall study results and limits: Tumor trailed uninvolved adjacent lung in T cell clonality, which peaked there.

Sequenced by immunoSEQ multiplex PCR; TCRdb stores in-frame clones only, minus some. This sample has around 25,000 clones, with roughly nine tenths found just once. Germline V CDR1 and CDR2: SGDLS, YYNGEE. This CDR3 contains 14 residues. V gave up 4 bases and J gave up 4 bases; unmatched junction bases: 5. The chain joins TRBV9 to TRBJ2-3; 8 nucleotides align to TRBD1. This sequence was found in a man between 40 and 70 years old with stage III squamous cell lung carcinoma. The sample consisted of peripheral blood, taken before any cancer treatment. The CDR3, as DNA: TGTGCCAGCAGCCCAGGACAGGGCTCAGATACGCAGTATTTT. It encodes CASSPGQGSDTQYF.